These 26 T cell receptor beta chains were all obtained from the same sample, sequenced in a study of identical twins. TCRdb re-analysed the 5' RACE reads in MiXCR, keeping a single row per CDR3 protein. Of around 650,000 distinct CDR3 sequences listed, roughly 7.2% are singletons. These same records also appear under a second study, on yellow fever vaccine responses in identical twins.

Material for sequencing was PBMCs. The source is a woman between 18 and 29 years old in good health.

The chain couples TRBV20-1 to TRBJ2-1; 8 nucleotides match TRBD2. The trim removed 1 base at V and 2 bases at J, leaving 7 bases unmatched. Germline lookup yields CDR1 DFQATT and CDR2 SNEGSKA (reference sequence). This CDR3 has 16 amino acids. In nucleotides, the CDR3 is TGCAGTGCTAGAGTTTTCGGGGGGGCAACCTACAATGAGCAGTTCTTC. Translating it yields CSARVFGGATYNEQFF.

This chain connects TRBV11-2 to TRBJ1-1, with 7 bases that match TRBD1. The V segment lost 5 bases and the J segment 8 bases; nucleotides outside the gene matches: 2. This CDR3 region has 11 residues. Germline V gene data show CDR1 as SGHAT and CDR2 as FQNNGV. CDR3 bases: TGTGCCAGCAGCATACAGGGGGAAGCTTTCTTT. Translating it yields CASSIQGEAFF.

The CDR3 sequence is CATSGTSGSGSSYNEQFF. In DNA, the CDR3 is TGTGCCACCAGTGGGACTAGCGGGAGTGGGAGCTCCTACAATGAGCAGTTCTTC. The rearrangement joins TRBV24-1 to TRBJ2-1; 13 bases fit TRBD2. Trimming at V came to 5 bases and at J to 0 bases, leaving 6 bases not matched to a gene. The CDR3 is 18 amino acids. Germline lookup yields CDR1 KGHDR and CDR2 SFDVKD.

The rearrangement links TRBV7-9 to TRBJ2-7, with 8 bases identical to TRBD1. V trimming: 3 bases; J trimming: 6 bases; junction bases outside the gene matches: 4. Germline assignment: CDR1 SEHNR and CDR2 FQNEAQ (reference sequence). The CDR3 spans 13 residues. DNA for the CDR3: TGTGCCAGCAGCTTCTTACAGGGGGGCGAGCAGTACTTC. Its protein is CASSFLQGGEQYF.

The chain joins TRBV20-1 to TRBJ2-1; D is undetermined. The CDR3 is 14 residues long. Germline V gene sequence: CDR1 DFQATT, CDR2 SNEGSKA (reference sequence). Trimming stripped 1 base from V and 8 bases from J, with 15 bases between. In DNA form, the CDR3 reads TGCAGTGCTAGAGGGCTAGACCCTAGGTATGAGCAGTTCTTC. Protein product: CSARGLDPRYEQFF.

The chain carries TRBV2 and TRBJ2-3; D may be TRBD2 (6 bases). V lost 2 bases to trimming and J lost 2 bases, with 14 bases between them. The CDR3 length is 16 residues. CDR1 SNHLY and CDR2 FYNNEI come from the germline V gene. The CDR3 DNA follows: TGTGCCAGCAGTGAACGCGGGGCCGCCTTCACAGATACGCAGTATTTT. Encoded protein: CASSERGAAFTDTQYF.

The table lists this clonotype with many counts. This chain uses TRBV5-1 with TRBJ2-3; a weak D match, TRBD1 (5 bases). The V and J ends lost 0 bases and 5 bases respectively, with 13 bases between them. Looked up from germline, CDR1 is SGHRS and CDR2 is YFSETQ. This CDR3 has 15 residues. CDR3 amino acids: CASSLDRQGLDTQYF. The DNA of the CDR3 is TGCGCCAGCAGCTTGGACCGCCAGGGTTTAGATACGCAGTATTTT.

In its sample, this clonotype was seen a few times. The J gene is TRBJ2-2, the V gene TRBV6-1, with 8 bases matching TRBD2. CDR3 length: 17 residues. The ends lost 7 bases at V and 6 bases at J; junction bases unmatched: 16. Germline CDR1 is MNHNS and CDR2 is SASEGT. The CDR3 here is CASTPAAASGRSGELFF. CDR3 nucleotide sequence: TGTGCCAGCACCCCGGCGGCGGCTAGCGGGCGGTCCGGGGAGCTGTTTTTT.

This clonotype has a count of ten or more. The rearrangement links TRBV6-1 to TRBJ1-4; 10 nucleotides align to TRBD1. The length of the CDR3 is 15 residues. Germline CDR1 MNHNS, CDR2 SASEGT. After removal of 4 bases from V and 4 bases from J, the junction contained 3 bases not matched to a gene. The CDR3 nucleotides are TGTGCCAGCAGTGGGACAGGGGGGCTTAATGAAAAACTGTTTTTT. This gives the protein CASSGTGGLNEKLFF.

This clonotype showed up just a few times. This chain links TRBV5-1 with TRBJ2-5; 8 nucleotides match TRBD2. The CDR3 runs to 15 residues. Germline-derived CDR1 and CDR2 are SGHRS and YFSETQ. J lost 4 bases, V lost 4 bases, and 9 bases had no gene match. CDR3 DNA: TGCGCCAGCAGCCTAAAAAGCGGGAGTCGAGAGACCCAGTACTTC. Translating it yields CASSLKSGSRETQYF.

This sequence joins TRBV5-1 and TRBJ2-2; D may be TRBD2 (6 bases). V dropped 5 bases and J dropped 3 bases, with 14 bases sitting between them. Germline V gene data show CDR1 as SGHRS and CDR2 as YFSETQ. CDR3 size: 15 residues. CDR3 loop: CASRDSGLYTGELFF. The CDR3 coding sequence is TGCGCCAGCAGGGACTCGGGACTCTACACCGGGGAGCTGTTTTTT.

Only a few counts were recorded for this clonotype. The chain has TRBV12-3 or TRBV12-4 and TRBJ2-2; 10 nucleotides line up with TRBD2. V lost 5 bases to trimming and J lost 6 bases; unmatched junction nucleotides: 3. The CDR3 is 14 amino acids. The CDR3 bases are TGTGCCAGCAGTAAGCGGGAGGGCTCCGGGGAGCTGTTTTTT. It translates to CASSKREGSGELFF.

This clonotype was detected only a few times. The chain combines TRBV10-3 with TRBJ2-1; 12 nucleotides match TRBD2. Germline V lookup: CDR1 ENHRY, CDR2 SYGVKD. This CDR3 is 16 amino acids long. With 3 bases clipped from V and 8 bases from J, the junction kept 8 bases outside the gene matches. The CDR3 nucleotides are TGTGCCATCAGTGACCCAACTAGCGGGGGGTGGTATGAGCAGTTCTTC. Its protein product is CAISDPTSGGWYEQFF.

In this sample, this clonotype turned up a few times. V usage is TRBV7-2 and J usage is TRBJ2-3; 9 nucleotides line up with TRBD2. The CDR3 length is 17 residues. The V gene end was trimmed by 2 bases and the J gene end by 4 bases; junction bases not matched to a gene: 10. Per germline, CDR1 SGHTA and CDR2 FQGNSA. In DNA form, the CDR3 reads TGTGCCAGCAGCTTAATGGCTAGCGGGATAGGGGCAGATACGCAGTATTTT. Translating it yields CASSLMASGIGADTQYF.

This clonotype was detected only a few times. V usage is TRBV24-1 and J usage is TRBJ1-1; D is perhaps TRBD1 (6 bases). Germline V gene lookup returns CDR1 KGHDR and CDR2 SFDVKD. The CDR3 contains 14 residues. V lost 2 bases, J lost 1 base, and 7 bases lay in between. The DNA of the CDR3 is TGTGCCACCAGTGATTCCAGGGGGAACACTGAAGCTTTCTTT. It encodes CATSDSRGNTEAFF.

The genes are TRBV2 and TRBJ2-7, with no clear D. The CDR3 is made up of 13 amino acids. Per the germline V gene, CDR1 is SNHLY and CDR2 is FYNNEI. Trimming removed 7 bases at V and 1 base at J, with 11 bases between. In DNA, the CDR3 is TGTGCCAGCAAAGAGTCGTTTTCCTACGAGCAGTACTTC. This sequence encodes CASKESFSYEQYF.

Many counts were recorded for this clonotype. This chain joins TRBV29-1 and TRBJ2-6; D gene ambiguous. This CDR3 contains 17 residues. Germline V lookup: CDR1 SQVTM, CDR2 ANQGSEA. Trimming shortened V by 0 bases and J by 1 base, and 13 bases separated the two germline ends. Here the CDR3 reads CSVEDQMKRSGANVLTF. CDR3 DNA sequence: TGCAGCGTTGAAGATCAAATGAAGAGATCTGGGGCCAACGTCCTGACTTTC.

This clonotype was picked up a small number of times. This sequence joins TRBV12-3 or TRBV12-4 and TRBJ2-3, with 7 bases fitting TRBD1. Losses at the gene ends were 2 bases for V and 2 bases for J; bases not matched to a gene: 4. CDR3 length: 15 amino acids. The CDR3 DNA sequence: TGTGCCAGCAGTTTAAGAGGACAGGCCACAGATACGCAGTATTTT. Translation: CASSLRGQATDTQYF.

This clonotype has a count of ten or more. The V gene is TRBV24-1, the J gene TRBJ1-2; D not resolved. Trimming removed 1 base at V and 0 bases at J, with 5 bases between. Germline CDR1 and CDR2: KGHDR and SFDVKD. The CDR3 contains 14 residues. CDR3 in amino acids: CATSDFGTNYGYTF. CDR3 in DNA: TGTGCCACCAGTGATTTTGGCACTAACTATGGCTACACCTTC.

This clonotype was observed many times. The rearrangement joins TRBV4-1 to TRBJ1-6; perhaps TRBD1 as D (6 bases). The V gene lost 2 bases and the J gene lost 6 bases, with 20 bases spanning the gap. The V gene's germline CDR1 is MGHRA and CDR2 YSYEKL. The CDR3 is made up of 18 amino acids. CDR3 protein: CASSQLIGGQKINSPLHF. The DNA of the CDR3 is TGCGCCAGCAGCCAACTGATAGGTGGACAGAAGATTAATTCACCCCTCCACTTT.

This clonotype was observed a few times. The chain uses TRBV29-1 and TRBJ2-1; D gene uncertain. V was trimmed by 0 bases and J by 6 bases, leaving 6 bases between them. CDR3 length: 12 residues. Germline V CDR1 and CDR2: SQVTM, ANQGSEA. CDR3 region: CSVEERINEQFF. The CDR3 DNA reads TGCAGCGTTGAAGAGCGGATCAATGAGCAGTTCTTC.

This clonotype has at least ten counts. The chain has TRBV12-3 or TRBV12-4 and TRBJ2-3; D may be TRBD1 (5 bases). The CDR3 length is 11 residues. The ends were cut back, 9 bases at V and 4 bases at J, with 8 bases in the middle. CDR3 sequence reads: CASKQADTQYF. As DNA, the CDR3 is TGTGCCAGTAAACAGGCAGATACGCAGTATTTT.

V is TRBV5-6 and J is TRBJ2-5; D perhaps matches TRBD1 (6 bases). V was shortened by 8 bases and J by 4 bases, with 24 bases between the two germline ends. The CDR3 is 16 residues long. Germline assignment: CDR1 SGHDT and CDR2 YYEEEE. The CDR3 coding sequence is TGTGCCAGGGGAGCCGGGCGGCACAGGGATGTAGAGACCCAGTACTTC. This sequence encodes CARGAGRHRDVETQYF. Full variable domain (outside the CDR3, taken from reference TRBV5-6 and TRBJ2-5): DAGVTQSPTHLIKTRGQQVTLRCSPKSGHDTVSWYQQALGQGPQFIFQYYEEEERQRGNFPDRFSGHQFPNYSSELNVNALLLGDSALYLCARGAGRHRDVETQYFGPGTRLLVL.

The V and J genes are TRBV10-3 and TRBJ2-7, with D unresolved. The CDR3 runs to 11 residues. V was clipped by 10 bases and J by 4 bases, with 11 bases between them. Per germline, CDR1 ENHRY and CDR2 SYGVKD. CDR3 in amino acids: CATRTEYEQYV. For the CDR3, the DNA is TGTGCCACCCGGACGGAATACGAGCAGTACGTC.

J is TRBJ2-1 and V is TRBV7-7, with TRBD2 matching 16 bases. This CDR3 is built from 17 residues. CDR1 is SSHAT, CDR2 FNYEAQ, per germline (reference sequence). V lost 5 bases to trimming and J lost 4 bases; unmatched junction nucleotides: 5. CDR3 region: CASSPGLAGGGYNEQFF. The CDR3 DNA reads TGTGCCAGCAGCCCGGGACTAGCGGGAGGGGGTTACAATGAGCAGTTCTTC.

This clonotype was counted between two and nine times. This rearrangement joins TRBV14 to TRBJ2-7, with D possibly TRBD1 on 6 matching bases. V was shortened by 3 bases and J by 4 bases, with 13 bases between the two germline ends. CDR1 SGHDN and CDR2 FVKESK come from the germline V gene. This CDR3 has 14 amino acids. The CDR3 nucleotides read TGTGCCAGCAGCCAGGTCGGACAGCCATACGAGCAGTACTTC. This sequence encodes CASSQVGQPYEQYF.